This T cell receptor (beta chain) was obtained from a study of blood T cell repertoires in COVID-19. Study-wide context: Specimens from acute and convalescent COVID-19 originated in the United States, Italy and Spain.

Data came from immunoSEQ multiplex PCR; TCRdb stores just in-frame clones and leaves some out. The profile shows 180,000 or so clones, about 91% of them singletons. V was trimmed by 2 bases and J by 0 bases, leaving 12 bases between them. The CDR3 sequence is 16 residues long. Per germline, CDR1 SGHRS and CDR2 YFSETQ. The source of this sequence is a woman between 25 and 40 years old with acute or convalescent COVID-19. The source material was peripheral blood. The rearrangement joins TRBV5-1 to TRBJ1-3, with D maybe TRBD1 (5 bases). CDR3 in amino acids: CASSFGSGLSGNTIYF. The CDR3 nucleotides are TGCGCCAGCAGCTTCGGATCGGGACTCTCTGGAAACACCATATATTTT.